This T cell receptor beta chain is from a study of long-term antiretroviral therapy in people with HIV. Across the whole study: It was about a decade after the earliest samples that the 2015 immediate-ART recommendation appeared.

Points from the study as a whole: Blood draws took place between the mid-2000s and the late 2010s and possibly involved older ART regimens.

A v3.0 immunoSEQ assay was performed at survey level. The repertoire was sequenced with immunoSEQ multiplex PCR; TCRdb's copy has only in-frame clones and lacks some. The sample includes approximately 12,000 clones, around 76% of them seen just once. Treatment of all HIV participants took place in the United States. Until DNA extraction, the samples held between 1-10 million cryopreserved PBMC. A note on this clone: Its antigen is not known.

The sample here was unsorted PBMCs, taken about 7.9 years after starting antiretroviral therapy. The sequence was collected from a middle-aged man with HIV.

The CDR3 nucleotides are TGTGCCAGCAGTTTGATGGGGTCTAATGAAAAACTGTTTTTT. Encoded protein: CASSLMGSNEKLFF. The V and J genes are TRBV27 and TRBJ1-4; D gene uncertain. V lost 3 bases, J lost 3 bases, and 8 bases lay in between. This CDR3 comprises 14 residues. Germline V CDR1 and CDR2: MNHEY, SMNVEV (reference sequence).